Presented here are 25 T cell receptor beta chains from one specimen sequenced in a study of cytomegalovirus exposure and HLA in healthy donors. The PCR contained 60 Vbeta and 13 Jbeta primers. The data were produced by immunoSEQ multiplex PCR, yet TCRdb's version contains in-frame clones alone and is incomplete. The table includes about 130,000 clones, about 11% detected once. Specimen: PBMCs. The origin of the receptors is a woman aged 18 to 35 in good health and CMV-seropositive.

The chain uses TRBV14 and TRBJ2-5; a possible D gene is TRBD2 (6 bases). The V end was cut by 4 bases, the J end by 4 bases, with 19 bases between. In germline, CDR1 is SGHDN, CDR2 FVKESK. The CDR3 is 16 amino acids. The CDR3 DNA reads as TGTGCCAGCAGCCTAAGGAGGGGTACTAATGGAGAGACCCAGTACTTC. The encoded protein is CASSLRRGTNGETQYF.

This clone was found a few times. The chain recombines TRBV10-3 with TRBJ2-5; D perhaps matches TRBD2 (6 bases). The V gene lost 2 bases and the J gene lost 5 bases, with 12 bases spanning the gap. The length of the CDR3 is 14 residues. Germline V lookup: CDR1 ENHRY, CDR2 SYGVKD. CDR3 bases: TGTGCCATCAGTGAGGTCGCTAGCGCGGAGACCCAGTACTTC. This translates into CAISEVASAETQYF.

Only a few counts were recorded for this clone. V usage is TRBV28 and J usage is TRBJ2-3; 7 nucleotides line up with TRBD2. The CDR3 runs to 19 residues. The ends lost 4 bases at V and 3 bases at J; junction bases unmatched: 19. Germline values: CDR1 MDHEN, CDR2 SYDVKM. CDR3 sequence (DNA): TGTGCCAGCAGTTATCTGACTAGCCTAGCGGCGGTCCTAACAGATACGCAGTATTTT. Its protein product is CASSYLTSLAAVLTDTQYF.

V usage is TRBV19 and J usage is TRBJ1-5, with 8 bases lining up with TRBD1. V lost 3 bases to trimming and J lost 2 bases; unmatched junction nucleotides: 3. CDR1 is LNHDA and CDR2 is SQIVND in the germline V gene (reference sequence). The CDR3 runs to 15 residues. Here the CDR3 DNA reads TGTGCCAGTAGTATTACAGGGGGAGGCAATCAGCCCCAGCATTTT. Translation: CASSITGGGNQPQHF.

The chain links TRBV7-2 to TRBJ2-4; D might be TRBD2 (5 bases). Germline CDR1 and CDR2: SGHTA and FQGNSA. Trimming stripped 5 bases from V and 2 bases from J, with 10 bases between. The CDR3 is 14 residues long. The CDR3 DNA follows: TGTGCCAGCAGCGCGGGTTGGACCAAAAACATTCAGTACTTC. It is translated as CASSAGWTKNIQYF.

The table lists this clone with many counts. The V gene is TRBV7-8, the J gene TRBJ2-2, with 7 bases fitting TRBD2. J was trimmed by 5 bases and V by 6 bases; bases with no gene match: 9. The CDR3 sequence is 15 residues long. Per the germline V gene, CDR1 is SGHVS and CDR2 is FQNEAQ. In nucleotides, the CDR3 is TGTGCCAGCAGGGTGGGCGGGAGCTTTACCGGGGAGCTGTTTTTT. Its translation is CASRVGGSFTGELFF.

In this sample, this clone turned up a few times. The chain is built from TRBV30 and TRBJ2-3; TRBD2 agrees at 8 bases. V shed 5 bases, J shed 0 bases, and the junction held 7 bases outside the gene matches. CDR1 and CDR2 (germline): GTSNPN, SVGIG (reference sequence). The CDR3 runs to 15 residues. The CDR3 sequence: CAWPPGGGSTDTQYF. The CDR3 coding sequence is TGTGCCTGGCCCCCCGGGGGGGGGAGCACAGATACGCAGTATTTT. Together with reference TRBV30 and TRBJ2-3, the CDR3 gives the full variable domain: SQTIHQWPATLVQPVGSPLSLECTVEGTSNPNLYWYRQAAGRGLQLLFYSVGIGQISSEVPQNLSASRPQDRQFILSSKKLLLSDSGFYLCAWPPGGGSTDTQYFGPGTRLTVL.

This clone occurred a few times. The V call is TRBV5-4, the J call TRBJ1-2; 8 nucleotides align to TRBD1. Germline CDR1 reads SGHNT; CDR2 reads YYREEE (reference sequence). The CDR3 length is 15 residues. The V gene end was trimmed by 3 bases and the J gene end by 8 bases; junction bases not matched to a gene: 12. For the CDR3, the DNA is TGTGCCAGCAGCTGGGTGACAGGGGTGTATACAGGCTACACCTTC. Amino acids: CASSWVTGVYTGYTF.

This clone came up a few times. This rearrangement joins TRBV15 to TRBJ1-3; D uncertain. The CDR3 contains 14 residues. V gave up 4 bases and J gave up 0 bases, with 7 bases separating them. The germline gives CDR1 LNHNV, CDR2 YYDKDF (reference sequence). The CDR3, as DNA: TGTGCCACCAGCAACGGTCTCTCTGGAAACACCATATATTTT. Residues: CATSNGLSGNTIYF. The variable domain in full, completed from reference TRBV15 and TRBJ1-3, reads DAMVIQNPRYQVTQFGKPVTLSCSQTLNHNVMYWYQQKSSQAPKLLFHYYDKDFNNEADTPDNFQSRRPNTSFCFLDIRSPGLGDTAMYLCATSNGLSGNTIYFGEGSWLTVV.

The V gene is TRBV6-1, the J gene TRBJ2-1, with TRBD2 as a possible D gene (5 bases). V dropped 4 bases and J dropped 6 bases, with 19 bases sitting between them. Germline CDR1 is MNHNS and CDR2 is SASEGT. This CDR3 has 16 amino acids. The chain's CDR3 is CASSVLSRGFSNEQFF. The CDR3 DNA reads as TGTGCCAGCAGTGTTCTGTCGCGAGGGTTTTCCAATGAGCAGTTCTTC.

The CDR3 loop reads CASRRGLDGNQPQHF. The CDR3 region has the DNA TGTGCCAGCAGGCGGGGACTAGATGGCAATCAGCCCCAGCATTTT. The rearrangement links TRBV2 to TRBJ1-5, with a possible D match to TRBD1 (5 bases). The CDR3 loop spans 15 amino acids. V shed 6 bases and J shed 2 bases, with 14 bases lying between them. CDR1 is SNHLY and CDR2 is FYNNEI in the germline V gene.

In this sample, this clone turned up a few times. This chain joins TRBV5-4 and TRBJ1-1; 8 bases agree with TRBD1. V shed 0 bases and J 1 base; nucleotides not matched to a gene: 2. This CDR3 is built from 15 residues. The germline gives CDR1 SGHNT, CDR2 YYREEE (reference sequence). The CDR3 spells CASSLGTGTNTEAFF. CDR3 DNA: TGTGCCAGCAGCTTGGGGACAGGGACGAACACTGAAGCTTTCTTT.

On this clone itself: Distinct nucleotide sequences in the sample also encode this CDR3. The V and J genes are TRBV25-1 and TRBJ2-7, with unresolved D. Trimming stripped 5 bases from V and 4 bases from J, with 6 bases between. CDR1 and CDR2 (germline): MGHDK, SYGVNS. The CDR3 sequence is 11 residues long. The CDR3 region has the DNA TGTGCCAGCAGTACGACTTACGAGCAGTACTTC. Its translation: CASSTTYEQYF.

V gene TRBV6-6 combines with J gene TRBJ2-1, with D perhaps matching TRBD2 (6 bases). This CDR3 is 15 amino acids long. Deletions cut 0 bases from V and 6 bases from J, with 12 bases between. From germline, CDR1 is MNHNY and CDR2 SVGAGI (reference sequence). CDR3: CASSYSLAAVNEQFF. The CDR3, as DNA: TGTGCCAGCAGTTACTCACTAGCTGCAGTCAATGAGCAGTTCTTC.

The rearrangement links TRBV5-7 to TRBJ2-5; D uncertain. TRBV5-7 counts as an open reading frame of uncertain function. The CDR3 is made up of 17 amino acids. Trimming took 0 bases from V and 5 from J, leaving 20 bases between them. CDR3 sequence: CASSLGVHLDQQETQYF. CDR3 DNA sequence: TGTGCCAGCAGCTTGGGGGTGCATTTAGACCAACAGGAGACCCAGTACTTC.

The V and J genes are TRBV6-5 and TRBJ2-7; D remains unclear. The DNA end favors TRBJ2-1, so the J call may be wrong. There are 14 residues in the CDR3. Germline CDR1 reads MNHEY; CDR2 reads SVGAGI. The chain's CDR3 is CASSAYIRAEEQFF. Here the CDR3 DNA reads TGTGCCAGCAGTGCCTATATCCGCGCAGAGGAGCAGTTCTTC.

Here the CDR3 DNA reads TGTGCCAGCAGCTTTACTAGCGGGAGTATTAATGAGCAGTTCTTC. Translation: CASSFTSGSINEQFF. This chain links TRBV5-4 with TRBJ2-1; 11 bases match TRBD2. CDR3 length: 15 residues. The junction had 5 bases not matched to a gene; V was cut back by 2 bases and J by 7 bases. From germline, CDR1 is SGHNT and CDR2 YYREEE (reference sequence).

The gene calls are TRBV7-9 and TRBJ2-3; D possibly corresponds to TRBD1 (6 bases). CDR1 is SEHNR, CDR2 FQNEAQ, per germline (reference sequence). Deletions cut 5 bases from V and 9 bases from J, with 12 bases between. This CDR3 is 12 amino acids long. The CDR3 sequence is CASSPPGVTQYF. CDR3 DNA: TGTGCCAGCAGCCCCCCAGGGGTCACGCAGTATTTT.

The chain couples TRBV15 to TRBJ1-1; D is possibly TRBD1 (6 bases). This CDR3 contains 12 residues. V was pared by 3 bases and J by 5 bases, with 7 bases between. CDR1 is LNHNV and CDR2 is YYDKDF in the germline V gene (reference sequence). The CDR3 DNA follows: TGTGCCACCAGCAGCCAGGGGACTGAAGCTTTCTTT. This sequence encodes CATSSQGTEAFF.

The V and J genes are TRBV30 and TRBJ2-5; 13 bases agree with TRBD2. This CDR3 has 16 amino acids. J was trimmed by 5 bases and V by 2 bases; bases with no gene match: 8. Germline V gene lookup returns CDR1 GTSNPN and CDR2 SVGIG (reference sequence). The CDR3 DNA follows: TGTGCCTGGAGTTCGGGACTAGCGGGACCTGGGGAGACCCAGTACTTC. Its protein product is CAWSSGLAGPGETQYF.

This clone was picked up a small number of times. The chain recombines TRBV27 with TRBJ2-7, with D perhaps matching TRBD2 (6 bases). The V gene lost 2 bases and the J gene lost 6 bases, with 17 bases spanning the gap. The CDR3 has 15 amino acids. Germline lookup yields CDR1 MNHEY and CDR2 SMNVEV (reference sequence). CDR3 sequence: CASSLRVAGGTEQYF. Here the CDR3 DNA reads TGTGCCAGCAGTTTAAGGGTGGCGGGCGGGACCGAGCAGTACTTC.

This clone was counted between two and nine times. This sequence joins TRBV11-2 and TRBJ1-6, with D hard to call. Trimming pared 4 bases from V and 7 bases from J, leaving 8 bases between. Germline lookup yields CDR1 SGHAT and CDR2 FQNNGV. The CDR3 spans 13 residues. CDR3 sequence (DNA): TGTGCCAGCAGCTGGGAGGCCAATTCACCCCTCCACTTT. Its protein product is CASSWEANSPLHF.

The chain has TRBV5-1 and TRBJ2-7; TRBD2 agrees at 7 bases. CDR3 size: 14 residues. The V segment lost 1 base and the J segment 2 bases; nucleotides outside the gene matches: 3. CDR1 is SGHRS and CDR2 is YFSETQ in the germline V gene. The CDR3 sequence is CASSLSGAPYEQYF. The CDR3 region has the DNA TGCGCCAGCAGCTTGAGCGGGGCGCCCTACGAGCAGTACTTC.

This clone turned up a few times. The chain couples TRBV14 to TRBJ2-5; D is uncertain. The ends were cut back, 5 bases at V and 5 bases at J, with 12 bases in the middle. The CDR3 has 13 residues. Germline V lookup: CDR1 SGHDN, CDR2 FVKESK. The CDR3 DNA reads TGTGCCAGCAGCGGCGGAGTGAAGGAGACCCAGTACTTC. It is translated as CASSGGVKETQYF.

The CDR3 loop is CASSPDTLNTEAFF. In nucleotides, the CDR3 is TGTGCCAGCAGCCCGGACACTCTGAACACTGAAGCTTTCTTT. The rearrangement uses TRBV7-9 and TRBJ1-1; possibly TRBD1 for D (5 bases). Trimming took 5 bases from V and 0 from J, leaving 10 bases between them. Germline values: CDR1 SEHNR, CDR2 FQNEAQ (reference sequence). This CDR3 is 14 amino acids long.